These 32 T cell receptor beta chains were sequenced from one sample in a study of cytomegalovirus exposure and HLA in healthy donors. The PCR was carried out with 60 Vbeta primers and 13 Jbeta primers. Measured with immunoSEQ multiplex PCR; TCRdb has only the in-frame clones, and not every one. The sample consists of approximately 140,000 clones, about 76% of them appearing once. Sequencing was performed on PBMCs. The receptors were gathered from a human donor in good health.

The chain joins TRBV19 to TRBJ2-1, with D perhaps matching TRBD1 (6 bases). Per germline, CDR1 LNHDA and CDR2 SQIVND (reference sequence). Trimming removed 6 bases at V and 4 bases at J, with 16 bases between. This CDR3 has 15 residues. CDR3 amino acids: CASSLYREMYNEQFF. Written as DNA, the CDR3 is TGTGCCAGTAGCCTTTACAGGGAAATGTACAATGAGCAGTTCTTC. The entire variable domain, with the rest obtained from reference TRBV19 and TRBJ2-1, is as follows: DGGITQSPKYLFRKEGQNVTLSCEQNLNHDAMYWYRQDPGQGLRLIYYSQIVNDFQKGDIAEGYSVSREKKESFPLTVTSAQKNPTAFYLCASSLYREMYNEQFFGPGTRLTVL.

V and J are TRBV7-8 and TRBJ1-4; D gene ambiguous. The CDR3 runs to 17 residues. Germline CDR1 is SGHVS and CDR2 is FQNEAQ. The ends were cut back, 0 bases at V and 0 bases at J, with 11 bases in the middle. The CDR3 is CASSLARVNPTNEKLFF. CDR3 nucleotides: TGTGCCAGCAGCTTAGCTCGGGTTAATCCAACTAATGAAAAACTGTTTTTT.

The chain employs TRBV7-8 and TRBJ1-6; D gene ambiguous. The CDR3 spans 15 residues. V gave up 0 bases and J gave up 7 bases, with 10 bases separating them. The germline gives CDR1 SGHVS, CDR2 FQNEAQ. CDR3 in DNA: TGTGCCAGCAGCTTAGCTAAGAGGCTGAATTCACCCCTCCACTTT. It specifies CASSLAKRLNSPLHF. Combining the CDR3 with reference TRBV7-8 and TRBJ1-6 gives the whole variable domain GAGVSQSPRYKVAKRGQDVALRCDPISGHVSLFWYQQALGQGPEFLTYFQNEAQLDKSGLPSDRFFAERPEGSVSTLKIQRTQQEDSAVYLCASSLAKRLNSPLHFGNGTRLTVT.

The gene calls are TRBV7-2 and TRBJ1-2, with 12 bases that match TRBD1. The germline V gene has CDR1 SGHTA and CDR2 FQGNSA. The CDR3 extends over 14 amino acids. Trimming took 0 bases from V and 10 from J; bases not matched to a gene: 3. The DNA of the CDR3 is TGTGCCAGCAGCTTAGCTGGGACAGGGGGCCACTACACCTTC. Translation gives CASSLAGTGGHYTF.

The rearrangement links TRBV9 to TRBJ1-2; no firm D call. V dropped 0 bases and J dropped 1 base, with 4 bases sitting between them. The CDR3 covers 13 residues. CDR1 and CDR2 (germline): SGDLS, YYNGEE. Here the CDR3 DNA reads TGTGCCAGCAGCGTAGGCGGTAACTATGGCTACACCTTC. Translating it yields CASSVGGNYGYTF.

V and J are TRBV27 and TRBJ2-1; 9 bases align to TRBD2. Germline V gene lookup returns CDR1 MNHEY and CDR2 SMNVEV (reference sequence). The CDR3 consists of 11 residues. V gave up 8 bases and J gave up 11 bases; unmatched junction bases: 4. The CDR3 spells CASGLAGQQFF. The CDR3 DNA is TGTGCCAGCGGGCTAGCGGGGCAGCAGTTCTTC.

The chain's CDR3 is CASRRRQGQETQYF. Written as DNA, the CDR3 is TGTGCCAGCCGTAGAAGACAGGGGCAAGAGACCCAGTACTTC. The rearrangement uses TRBV19 and TRBJ2-5; the match to TRBD1 covers 8 bases. The CDR3 loop spans 14 amino acids. Germline V gene lookup returns CDR1 LNHDA and CDR2 SQIVND (reference sequence). Trimming took 9 bases from V and 2 from J; bases not matched to a gene: 8.

The chain joins TRBV10-1 to TRBJ2-1, with 14 bases lining up with TRBD2. CDR3 length: 14 residues. V lost 9 bases to trimming and J lost 7 bases; unmatched junction nucleotides: 5. Germline values: CDR1 WNHNN, CDR2 SYGVQD (reference sequence). Written as DNA, the CDR3 is TGCGCCAGTAAGACTAGCGGGGGGGGGAATGAGCAGTTCTTC. Its protein product is CASKTSGGGNEQFF.

The V and J genes are TRBV10-1 and TRBJ2-1; 12 nucleotides agree with TRBD1. The V segment lost 8 bases and the J segment 7 bases; nucleotides outside the gene matches: 9. Germline V gene data show CDR1 as WNHNN and CDR2 as SYGVQD (reference sequence). The CDR3 sequence is 15 residues long. The chain's CDR3 is CASSPGQGAKNEQFF. The CDR3 region has the DNA TGCGCCAGCTCCCCGGGACAGGGGGCTAAAAATGAGCAGTTCTTC.

CDR3 nucleotides: TGTGCCAGCAGCTTAACAGTGGGGAGGAGTGAAGCTTTCTTT. Its protein product is CASSLTVGRSEAFF. This rearrangement joins TRBV7-9 to TRBJ1-1; no firm D call. V was clipped by 2 bases and J by 7 bases, with 14 bases between them. Germline V gives CDR1 SEHNR, CDR2 FQNEAQ (reference sequence). The CDR3 is 14 residues long.

V gene TRBV4-1 combines with J gene TRBJ2-1; D possibly corresponds to TRBD2 (5 bases). Trimming left V 2 bases short and J 6 bases short, with 14 bases between. Germline V gives CDR1 MGHRA, CDR2 YSYEKL. This CDR3 spans 15 amino acids. CDR3 sequence (DNA): TGCGCCAGCAGCCAATCTGCGGGTCTCCTCAATGAGCAGTTCTTC. Protein product: CASSQSAGLLNEQFF.

V usage is TRBV29-1 and J usage is TRBJ2-1, with 7 bases matching TRBD1. Germline V gene data show CDR1 as SQVTM and CDR2 as ANQGSEA. The trim removed 4 bases at V and 6 bases at J, leaving 15 bases unmatched. The CDR3 spans 16 residues. The CDR3 here is CSVASPFDRVGNEQFF. The CDR3, as DNA: TGCAGCGTTGCCAGCCCTTTCGACAGGGTAGGCAATGAGCAGTTCTTC.

About this clone: Other DNA sequences in this sample translate to the same CDR3. This chain's CDR3 is CASSRTSGNSYNEQFF. CDR3 nucleotides: TGTGCCAGTAGTAGGACTAGCGGGAACTCCTACAATGAGCAGTTCTTC. This chain joins TRBV19 and TRBJ2-1; 12 nucleotides line up with TRBD2. Germline CDR1 LNHDA, CDR2 SQIVND (reference sequence). The CDR3 covers 16 residues. V lost 4 bases, J lost 0 bases, and 1 base stayed unmatched.

The J gene is TRBJ1-3, the V gene TRBV28; D not resolved. This CDR3 contains 16 residues. Trimming pared 5 bases from V and 0 bases from J, leaving 14 bases between. Germline assignment: CDR1 MDHEN and CDR2 SYDVKM. This CDR3 is CASSGERSSSGNTIYF. CDR3 nucleotide sequence: TGTGCCAGCAGTGGAGAGAGGAGTTCCTCTGGAAACACCATATATTTT.

This rearrangement joins TRBV19 to TRBJ2-7; 7 nucleotides line up with TRBD2. The V and J ends lost 5 bases and 5 bases, in that order; junction bases with no gene match: 12. In germline, CDR1 is LNHDA, CDR2 SQIVND (reference sequence). This CDR3 has 15 residues. The CDR3 nucleotides are TGTGCCAGTAGTCTCGTGGGCGGGACTAACAACGAGCAGTACTTC. It is translated as CASSLVGGTNNEQYF. The full variable domain, its missing parts supplied by reference TRBV19 and TRBJ2-7, is DGGITQSPKYLFRKEGQNVTLSCEQNLNHDAMYWYRQDPGQGLRLIYYSQIVNDFQKGDIAEGYSVSREKKESFPLTVTSAQKNPTAFYLCASSLVGGTNNEQYFGPGTRLTVT.

The chain uses TRBV30 and TRBJ2-2; D perhaps matches TRBD1 (6 bases). V was cut by 8 bases and J by 3 bases, with 19 bases left in between. CDR3 length equals 15 residues. Germline-derived CDR1 and CDR2 are GTSNPN and SVGIG (reference sequence). The DNA for the CDR3 is TGTGCCAGCAATTCTGGACAGACATACACCGGGGAGCTGTTTTTT. Translation gives CASNSGQTYTGELFF.

The chain is built from TRBV19 and TRBJ1-2, with 12 nucleotides matching TRBD1. CDR1 and CDR2 (germline): LNHDA, SQIVND (reference sequence). This CDR3 has 16 amino acids. V gave up 5 bases and J gave up 7 bases; unmatched junction bases: 11. The CDR3 sequence is CASSVPPGQGARGYTF. CDR3 coding DNA: TGTGCCAGTAGTGTCCCCCCGGGACAGGGGGCGCGTGGCTACACCTTC.

The chain couples TRBV30 to TRBJ2-2, with 10 nucleotides matching TRBD1. The germline V gene has CDR1 GTSNPN and CDR2 SVGIG (reference sequence). Trimming removed 7 bases from V and 1 base from J; junction bases left unmatched: 9. There are 16 residues in the CDR3. CDR3 DNA: TGTGCCTCACGGACCGGGACAGGGGTGAACACCGGGGAGCTGTTTTTT. Its translation: CASRTGTGVNTGELFF.

This chain uses TRBV7-8 with TRBJ2-7; 8 bases are a match to TRBD1. CDR1 and CDR2 from the germline V gene are SGHVS and FQNEAQ. The CDR3 sequence is 15 residues long. V lost 5 bases, J lost 0 bases, and 6 bases stayed unmatched. CDR3 region: CASSTRTGSSYEQYF. The CDR3 nucleotides read TGTGCCAGCAGCACCCGGACAGGGTCCTCCTACGAGCAGTACTTC.

The table lists this clone with a count of one. The chain links TRBV9 to TRBJ2-5; TRBD2 is a possible D gene (5 bases). The germline V gene encodes CDR1 SGDLS and CDR2 YYNGEE. Trimming pared 0 bases from V and 3 bases from J, leaving 15 bases between. The CDR3 contains 16 residues. CDR3: CASSVAGSRVKETQYF. The CDR3 DNA reads TGTGCCAGCAGCGTAGCGGGATCCCGTGTTAAAGAGACCCAGTACTTC.

This chain uses TRBV10-1 with TRBJ2-5, with a possible D match to TRBD1 (5 bases). The CDR3 length is 15 residues. Germline CDR1 and CDR2: WNHNN and SYGVQD (reference sequence). The V gene lost 3 bases and the J gene lost 2 bases, with 13 bases spanning the gap. This CDR3 reads CASSDSGAGQETQYF. The CDR3 nucleotides are TGCGCCAGCAGTGATAGTGGGGCCGGACAAGAGACCCAGTACTTC.

The chain employs TRBV7-2 and TRBJ1-2; weak D call: TRBD1 (6 bases). The CDR3 is 14 residues long. Germline assignment: CDR1 SGHTA and CDR2 FQGNSA. Between the trimmed V and J ends, which lost 0 bases and 8 bases, there was a span of 13 bases. The CDR3 DNA is TGTGCCAGCAGCTTAGCGCGGGGGCGCGGGGGCTACACCTTC. Translated, it gives CASSLARGRGGYTF.

The chain recombines TRBV2 with TRBJ2-1; 9 bases map to TRBD2. Germline CDR1 reads SNHLY; CDR2 reads FYNNEI. The CDR3 runs to 19 residues. J was trimmed by 8 bases and V by 3 bases; bases with no gene match: 20. The CDR3 bases are TGTGCCAGCAGTGATAGGCGGGAGGGCCTACGGGGGCCCAGGTATGAGCAGTTCTTC. It translates to CASSDRREGLRGPRYEQFF.

The chain has TRBV5-1 and TRBJ2-7, with TRBD1 matching 7 bases. Germline V gene sequence: CDR1 SGHRS, CDR2 YFSETQ. Trimming took 4 bases from V and 0 from J; bases not matched to a gene: 13. This CDR3 region has 17 residues. CDR3 in amino acids: CASSAERDSWSSYEQYF. The CDR3 bases are TGCGCCAGCAGCGCCGAACGGGACAGCTGGAGCTCCTACGAGCAGTACTTC.

This chain connects TRBV5-1 to TRBJ1-1, with a weak D call TRBD1 (5 bases). The germline CDR1 and CDR2 sequences are SGHRS and YFSETQ. CDR3 size: 15 residues. V gave up 3 bases and J gave up 3 bases, with 15 bases separating them. The CDR3 here is CASSSFFGGDTEAFF. As DNA, the CDR3 is TGCGCCAGCAGCTCCTTTTTCGGGGGAGACACTGAAGCTTTCTTT. The complete variable domain, with remaining parts taken from reference TRBV5-1 and TRBJ1-1, reads KAGVTQTPRYLIKTRGQQVTLSCSPISGHRSVSWYQQTPGQGLQFLFEYFSETQRNKGNFPGRFSGRQFSNSRSEMNVSTLELGDSALYLCASSSFFGGDTEAFFGQGTRLTVV.

The chain uses TRBV6-1 and TRBJ1-2; 10 bases fit TRBD1. The germline CDR1 and CDR2 sequences are MNHNS and SASEGT. CDR3 length: 13 amino acids. Trimming at V came to 10 bases and at J to 4 bases, leaving 6 bases not matched to a gene. The CDR3 DNA is TGTGCCAACAGGGACAGGGGAGCCTATGGCTACACCTTC. This translates into CANRDRGAYGYTF.

The V call is TRBV5-8, the J call TRBJ2-7; the match to TRBD1 covers 9 bases. V lost 3 bases and J lost 3; bases outside the gene matches: 10. This CDR3 has 16 amino acids. Germline loops: CDR1 SGHTS, CDR2 YDEGEE. The CDR3 coding sequence is TGTGCCAGCAGCTCTACCGGGACAGGGCTTATCTACGAGCAGTACTTC. This codes for CASSSTGTGLIYEQYF.

This chain links TRBV5-4 with TRBJ2-7, with 8 bases that match TRBD1. V dropped 3 bases and J dropped 0; count of bases not matched to a gene: 5. There are 15 residues in the CDR3. Germline V gives CDR1 SGHNT, CDR2 YYREEE (reference sequence). The CDR3 here is CASSSRTGTSYEQYF. For the CDR3, the DNA is TGTGCCAGCAGCTCCCGGACAGGGACCTCCTACGAGCAGTACTTC.

Points on this clone: At one of its ends the junction is not consistent with the germline gene, which may arise from a read error. The chain links TRBV5-1 to TRBJ2-7; 7 bases line up with TRBD1. CDR1 is SGHRS, CDR2 YFSETQ, per germline. CDR3 size: 15 residues. The CDR3 nucleotides read TGCGCCAGCAGCCCGGGACAGTCAGGACCCTACGGGCAGTACTTC. Translation: CASSPGQSGPYGQYF.

This clone was observed once. The rearrangement joins TRBV5-1 to TRBJ2-5; 14 bases map to TRBD2. The V gene's germline CDR1 is SGHRS and CDR2 YFSETQ. With 2 bases clipped from V and 1 base from J, the junction kept 10 bases outside the gene matches. The CDR3 covers 19 residues. The CDR3 here is CASSLISGTSGGSQETQYF. The CDR3 DNA reads as TGCGCCAGCAGCTTAATAAGCGGGACTAGCGGGGGTTCCCAAGAGACCCAGTACTTC.

V gene TRBV21-1 combines with J gene TRBJ2-3; TRBD2, the D gene given by the table, was not confirmed from the DNA. TRBV21-1 is a pseudogene locus. This CDR3 is 14 amino acids long. CDR3 nucleotide sequence: TGTGCCAGCAGCAAAAGGAGAAGCACAGATACGCAGTATTTT. The encoded protein is CASSKRRSTDTQYF.

The chain employs TRBV9 and TRBJ1-4, with 9 bases identical to TRBD1. With V trimmed by 2 bases and J by 8 bases, 10 bases remained unmatched. Germline V gene data show CDR1 as SGDLS and CDR2 as YYNGEE. This CDR3 has 16 residues. The DNA of the CDR3 is TGTGCCAGCAGCGTTGGTCAAGGACAGGGGAGCGAAAAACTGTTTTTT. It specifies CASSVGQGQGSEKLFF.